This T cell receptor beta chain was found in a study of blood T cells in healthy people across ages. A J-beta primer mix and a sample-barcoded 5' primer were used in a second PCR of about 7 to 12 cycles. TCRdb reanalysed the 5' RACE reads using MiXCR and keeps one entry per CDR3 protein. This sample carries 780,000 or so distinct CDR3 sequences, about 61% of them seen once, and the ten largest clones take about 26%. General study results and limits: Significant beta diversity loss was already apparent by age roughly 43, declining roughly linearly.

Points on this clonotype: Its antigen is still unknown.

The CDR3 runs 15 residues. J lost 0 bases, V lost 5 bases, and 6 bases had no gene match. The germline gives CDR1 MNHNY, CDR2 SVGAGI (reference sequence). The sequencing sample was made of blood. The clonotype was recovered from a middle-aged man in good health. The chain carries TRBV6-6 and TRBJ2-7, with 8 bases fitting TRBD1. CDR3 protein: CASSPTGVISYEQYF. CDR3 sequence (DNA): TGTGCCAGCAGTCCGACAGGGGTGATCTCCTACGAGCAGTACTTC.